One sample yielded the 11 T cell receptor beta chains listed below, sequenced in a study of radiotherapy plus CTLA-4 blockade in lung cancer. Sequencing was performed with immunoSEQ multiplex PCR; in TCRdb, only in-frame clones are kept and a portion is missing. The table lists approximately 25,000 clones, 77% of them singletons. The source material was peripheral blood, sampled from a patient treated with radiotherapy plus ipilimumab. The receptors come from a human donor with non-small cell lung cancer that progressed on radiotherapy plus ipilimumab.

This clone came up once. This chain connects TRBV2 to TRBJ2-7; 8 bases are a match to TRBD1. The CDR3 length is 13 residues. Germline CDR1 reads SNHLY; CDR2 reads FYNNEI. Losses at the gene ends were 8 bases for V and 2 bases for J; bases not matched to a gene: 5. The CDR3 protein is CASSGQAAYEQYF. In nucleotides, the CDR3 is TGTGCCAGCTCGGGACAGGCGGCCTACGAGCAGTACTTC.

This sequence joins TRBV10-2 and TRBJ1-2, with a possible D match to TRBD1 (6 bases). Germline CDR1 and CDR2: WSHSY and SAAADI. This CDR3 comprises 15 residues. Trimming left V 5 bases short and J 4 bases short, with 17 bases between. In DNA form, the CDR3 reads TGCGCCAGCAGTTCGGACAGCGGAATGCTCTATGGCTACACCTTC. This sequence encodes CASSSDSGMLYGYTF.

This clone was observed a handful of times. The V call is TRBV11-2, the J call TRBJ1-1; a possible D gene is TRBD1 (5 bases). Trimming cost V 4 bases and J 3 bases, with 9 bases left between them. The CDR3 sequence is 13 residues long. The germline V gene encodes CDR1 SGHAT and CDR2 FQNNGV. CDR3 nucleotides: TGTGCCAGCAGCTCGTCGGGGGACACTGAAGCTTTCTTT. It encodes CASSSSGDTEAFF.

This rearrangement joins TRBV7-6 to TRBJ2-5; 16 bases map to TRBD2. The CDR3 runs 18 residues. CDR1 and CDR2 (germline): SGHVS, FNYEAQ. The trim removed 4 bases at V and 2 bases at J, leaving 7 bases unmatched. The DNA for the CDR3 is TGTGCCAGCAGCTCCGGGACTAGCGGGGGGGTCCTACAAGAGACCCAGTACTTC. It encodes CASSSGTSGGVLQETQYF.

This clone was found a few times. This chain uses TRBV19 with TRBJ2-7, with D perhaps being TRBD1 or TRBD2 (5 bases each). Germline CDR1 and CDR2: LNHDA and SQIVND (reference sequence). The ends were cut back, 5 bases at V and 6 bases at J, with 11 bases in the middle. CDR3 length equals 12 residues. In DNA, the CDR3 is TGTGCCAGTAGTCCTCGTGGGGGCGAGCAGTACTTC. Its translation: CASSPRGGEQYF.

To note about this clone: One end of the junction is discordant with germline, which a read error may explain. The genes are TRBV11-1 and TRBJ2-7, with 9 bases aligning to TRBD1. The CDR3 consists of 13 residues. CDR1 and CDR2 from the germline V gene are SGHAT and FQDESV (reference sequence). The CDR3 sequence is CASSLGGRDREHF. Here the CDR3 DNA reads TGTGCCAGCAGCTTAGGAGGCCGGGACAGGGAGCACTTC.

V and J are TRBV27 and TRBJ2-7; D possibly uses TRBD1 or TRBD2 (5 bases each). Trimming pared 3 bases from V and 7 bases from J, leaving 13 bases between. The CDR3 spans 13 residues. Germline loops: CDR1 MNHEY, CDR2 SMNVEV (reference sequence). This chain's CDR3 is CASSFLGGEEQYF. For the CDR3, the DNA is TGTGCCAGCAGTTTTCTTGGGGGAGAAGAGCAGTACTTC.

This chain connects TRBV5-1 to TRBJ2-5; 7 bases map to TRBD1. This CDR3 has 15 residues. Germline lookup yields CDR1 SGHRS and CDR2 YFSETQ. Unmatched junction bases numbered 8, after V lost 5 bases and J lost 1 base. The CDR3: CASSSGTAPQETQYF. The CDR3 bases are TGCGCCAGCAGTTCAGGGACAGCACCCCAAGAGACCCAGTACTTC. Together with reference TRBV5-1 and TRBJ2-5, the CDR3 gives the full variable domain: KAGVTQTPRYLIKTRGQQVTLSCSPISGHRSVSWYQQTPGQGLQFLFEYFSETQRNKGNFPGRFSGRQFSNSRSEMNVSTLELGDSALYLCASSSGTAPQETQYFGPGTRLLVL.

In its sample, this clone was seen a few times. V and J are TRBV6-1 and TRBJ2-2, with 8 positions matching TRBD1. In germline, CDR1 is MNHNS, CDR2 SASEGT. CDR3 length equals 14 residues. The V segment lost 5 bases and the J segment 6 bases; nucleotides outside the gene matches: 5. CDR3 nucleotide sequence: TGTGCCAGCAGTCAGGGGGCGATTGCCGGGGAGCTGTTTTTT. This codes for CASSQGAIAGELFF.

This clone was detected only a few times. The V gene is TRBV2, the J gene TRBJ2-7; D is possibly TRBD1 (6 bases). CDR3 length: 14 residues. V was cut by 7 bases and J by 6 bases, with 19 bases left in between. Per the germline V gene, CDR1 is SNHLY and CDR2 is FYNNEI. The CDR3 sequence: CASNLQGQQGEQYF. The CDR3, as DNA: TGTGCCAGCAACCTACAGGGCCAACAGGGCGAGCAGTACTTC.

The chain combines TRBV19 with TRBJ2-2; D may be TRBD2 (7 bases). In germline, CDR1 is LNHDA, CDR2 SQIVND (reference sequence). With 7 bases removed from V and 6 bases from J, the gap between germline ends came to 18 bases. CDR3 length: 15 residues. The CDR3 bases are TGTGCCAGTACCGCGAGGGGGGGCGGTCCCGGGGAGCTGTTTTTT. Translation: CASTARGGGPGELFF.